Listed below are T cell receptor beta chains from one sample, sequenced in a study. TCRdb re-called the RT-PCR reads through MiXCR, storing one row per CDR3 protein. The data contain about 680,000 distinct CDR3 sequences, more than 13% of them seen just once; the ten biggest clones take up 3% to 4.5%. The sequenced sample was memory CD4+ T cells from blood. The receptors stem from a female donor in good health, serving as a healthy control. Each CDR3 is given with its conserved first and last residue. A D gene is named only where the DNA matches it firmly. Size values are once, few and many counts, or a class for expanded clones, and some rows have none.

j_call: TRBJ2-1
d_call: -
v_call: TRBV9
clone_size: -
cdr3_nt: TGTGCCAGCAGCGTCGGCTCGGCAGGCCTATACAATGAGCAGTTCTTC
cdr3_aa: CASSVGSAGLYNEQFF

j_call: TRBJ2-7
d_call: -
v_call: TRBV29-1
clone_size: many
cdr3_nt: TGCAGCGTTGGATTTCGGTACGAGCAGTACTTC
cdr3_aa: CSVGFRYEQYF

j_call: TRBJ2-3
d_call: -
v_call: TRBV7-2
clone_size: many
cdr3_nt: TGTGCCAGCAGCTCTAGCCGGACTCCCACAGATACGCAGTATTTT
cdr3_aa: CASSSSRTPTDTQYF

j_call: TRBJ1-5
d_call: -
v_call: TRBV29-1
clone_size: few
cdr3_nt: TGCAGCGTTGGAACGGGGGATCTTCAGCCCCAGCATTTT
cdr3_aa: CSVGTGDLQPQHF

j_call: TRBJ1-2
d_call: TRBD1
v_call: TRBV6-2/TRBV6-3
clone_size: few
cdr3_nt: TGTGCCTGTCACCCTGGGACAGAGGGCATCAGGGGCTACACCTTC
cdr3_aa: CACHPGTEGIRGYTF

j_call: TRBJ2-7
d_call: -
v_call: TRBV4-2
clone_size: many
cdr3_nt: TGTGCCAGCAGCCACGGGACGGCCACCTACGAGCAGTACTTC
cdr3_aa: CASSHGTATYEQYF

j_call: TRBJ1-2
d_call: -
v_call: TRBV7-2
clone_size: -
cdr3_nt: TGTGCCAGCAGCTTCGGGGGTGGCTATGGCTACACCTTC
cdr3_aa: CASSFGGGYGYTF

j_call: TRBJ1-1
d_call: -
v_call: TRBV10-3
clone_size: many
cdr3_nt: TGTGCCATCTGCCCGGGGATGTTGAACACTGAAGCTTTCTTT
cdr3_aa: CAICPGMLNTEAFF

j_call: TRBJ2-2
d_call: TRBD2
v_call: TRBV7-2
clone_size: few
cdr3_nt: TGTGCCAGCAGTAGAGGGAGGGTAGCGGCGGACACCGGGGAGCTGTTTTTT
cdr3_aa: CASSRGRVAADTGELFF

j_call: TRBJ2-7
d_call: -
v_call: TRBV3-1
clone_size: few
cdr3_nt: TGTGCCAGCAGCTTAAGGGGGGAGTCCTCCTACGAGCAGTACTTC
cdr3_aa: CASSLRGESSYEQYF

j_call: TRBJ2-5
d_call: -
v_call: TRBV6-5
clone_size: many
cdr3_nt: TGTGCCAGCAGTTACATTGAGACCCAGTACTTC
cdr3_aa: CASSYIETQYF

j_call: TRBJ1-5
d_call: TRBD1
v_call: TRBV15
clone_size: few
cdr3_nt: TGTGCCACCAGCAGACTCGGAGGGACAGCAGATCAGCCCCAGCATTTT
cdr3_aa: CATSRLGGTADQPQHF

j_call: TRBJ2-1
d_call: -
v_call: TRBV7-9
clone_size: few
cdr3_nt: TGTGCCAGCAGCTTAGATGGGACCTTCGGCAATGAGCAGTTCTTC
cdr3_aa: CASSLDGTFGNEQFF

j_call: TRBJ1-5
d_call: TRBD1
v_call: TRBV20-1
clone_size: -
cdr3_nt: TGCAGTGCTAGCAATCCAGGGACAGGGAGATTTCTTCAAAATCAGCCCCAGCATTTT
cdr3_aa: CSASNPGTGRFLQNQPQHF

j_call: TRBJ2-1
d_call: -
v_call: TRBV5-6
clone_size: many
cdr3_nt: TGTGCCAGCAGGTTAGGGAGTAGTTCGGCTGAGCAGTTCTTC
cdr3_aa: CASRLGSSSAEQFF

j_call: TRBJ2-7
d_call: TRBD2
v_call: TRBV20-1
clone_size: many
cdr3_nt: TGCAGTGCTAGAGAGCCTAGCGGGCTAGACTACGAGCAGTACTTC
cdr3_aa: CSAREPSGLDYEQYF

j_call: TRBJ1-1
d_call: -
v_call: TRBV6-6
clone_size: -
cdr3_nt: TGTGCCAGCAGTTACGGGTTGGGGGGCGCGAGGGACACTGAAGCTTTCTTT
cdr3_aa: CASSYGLGGARDTEAFF

j_call: TRBJ1-2
d_call: -
v_call: TRBV6-5
clone_size: many
cdr3_nt: TGTGCCAGCAGTTACTCCCAGGGCGGCTACACCTTC
cdr3_aa: CASSYSQGGYTF

j_call: TRBJ1-5
d_call: -
v_call: TRBV20-1
clone_size: few
cdr3_nt: TGCAGTGCCTCTAATCAGCCCCAGCATTTT
cdr3_aa: CSASNQPQHF

j_call: TRBJ2-1
d_call: TRBD2
v_call: TRBV4-1
clone_size: -
cdr3_nt: TGCGCCAGCAGCCAGGGGGGGACTAGCGGCTCCTACAATGAGCAGTTCTTC
cdr3_aa: CASSQGGTSGSYNEQFF

j_call: TRBJ1-3
d_call: -
v_call: TRBV7-2
clone_size: few
cdr3_nt: TGTGCCAGCAGCTTAGGTCAAGTATACTCTGGAAACACCATATATTTT
cdr3_aa: CASSLGQVYSGNTIYF

j_call: TRBJ1-2
d_call: -
v_call: TRBV6-2/TRBV6-3
clone_size: -
cdr3_nt: TGTGCCAGCAGTTTTCTTCCGACAGGCCCAAGGGCTAACTATGGCTACACCTTC
cdr3_aa: CASSFLPTGPRANYGYTF

j_call: TRBJ1-6
d_call: -
v_call: TRBV20-1
clone_size: few
cdr3_nt: TGCAGTGCTAGAGATCTTCTGGGAACACCTTTGGGCTTCGATAATTCACCCCTCCACTTT
cdr3_aa: CSARDLLGTPLGFDNSPLHF

j_call: TRBJ1-1
d_call: -
v_call: TRBV4-1
clone_size: many
cdr3_nt: TGCGCCAGCAGCCGAGAGTCGGGGGGGCCCCCCACTGAAGCTTTCTTT
cdr3_aa: CASSRESGGPPTEAFF

j_call: TRBJ1-3
d_call: -
v_call: TRBV5-5
clone_size: many
cdr3_nt: TGTGCCAGCACCTCTTCGGGGGTCTTTGGAAACACCATATATTTT
cdr3_aa: CASTSSGVFGNTIYF

j_call: TRBJ1-4
d_call: TRBD1
v_call: TRBV2
clone_size: -
cdr3_nt: TGTGCCAGCAGTGATAGGGGACAGGGGAGTGAAAAACTGTTTTTT
cdr3_aa: CASSDRGQGSEKLFF

j_call: TRBJ2-7
d_call: TRBD1
v_call: TRBV12-3/TRBV12-4
clone_size: few
cdr3_nt: TGTGCCAGCAGGGGGACAGGGTTCGAGCAGTACTTC
cdr3_aa: CASRGTGFEQYF

j_call: TRBJ1-1
d_call: -
v_call: TRBV5-5
clone_size: -
cdr3_nt: TGTGCCAGCAGCTTGCACCAGGGTAAAACCACCTTGAACACTGAAGCTTTCTTT
cdr3_aa: CASSLHQGKTTLNTEAFF

j_call: TRBJ2-1
d_call: -
v_call: TRBV9
clone_size: many
cdr3_nt: TGTGCCAGCAGCCGAGAATACAATGAGCAGTTCTTC
cdr3_aa: CASSREYNEQFF

j_call: TRBJ2-4
d_call: -
v_call: TRBV4-3
clone_size: few
cdr3_nt: TGCGCCAGCAGCCAAGATTGGCGGGGTGGCATTCAGTACTTC
cdr3_aa: CASSQDWRGGIQYF

j_call: TRBJ1-6
d_call: TRBD1
v_call: TRBV6-5
clone_size: many
cdr3_nt: TGTGCCAGCAGTTACACTGGACAGGGTAATTCACCCCTCCACTTT
cdr3_aa: CASSYTGQGNSPLHF

j_call: TRBJ1-2
d_call: -
v_call: TRBV12-3/TRBV12-4
clone_size: -
cdr3_nt: TGTGCCAGCAGTTTAGATCTTGACCGCTCCTATGGCTACACCTTC
cdr3_aa: CASSLDLDRSYGYTF

j_call: TRBJ2-1
d_call: TRBD2
v_call: TRBV5-1
clone_size: few
cdr3_nt: TGCGCCAGCAGGTCATTAGCGGGAAACAATGAGCAGTTCTTC
cdr3_aa: CASRSLAGNNEQFF

j_call: TRBJ1-2
d_call: -
v_call: TRBV30
clone_size: -
cdr3_nt: TGTGCCTGGGGACAGCGGTCTAACTATGGCTACACCTTC
cdr3_aa: CAWGQRSNYGYTF

j_call: TRBJ2-5
d_call: TRBD2
v_call: TRBV5-4
clone_size: -
cdr3_nt: TGTGCCAGCAGCCTATCCCCAGAGCGGGGGCGGGGGAGCGAGACCCAGTACTTC
cdr3_aa: CASSLSPERGRGSETQYF